This TCR beta chain derives from a study of cytomegalovirus exposure and HLA in healthy donors. Study-level points and caveats: Per published reports, the classifier diagnosed cytomegalovirus status with high specificity and sensitivity. Common viral pathogens were later found to be apparently linked to several of the most significant clusters.

The CDR3 length is 14 residues. In germline, CDR1 is SGHRS, CDR2 YFSETQ. J gave up 6 bases and V 3 bases, and 8 bases lay outside the gene matches. As for this clone: As yet, its antigen is unknown.

Primers: 60 Vbeta forward and 13 Jbeta reverse. Per the original methods: Later analysis identified tens of millions of unique TCR beta chains, approximately 11 million shared. Assay: immunoSEQ multiplex PCR; the TCRdb copy retains only in-frame clones and omits some. That table furnishes V, J and clone size, whereas the DNA furnished D and trimming. The repertoire includes around 100,000 clones, 55% to 75% of them detected once, and roughly 8.7% sits in the top ten. Participants comprised healthy donors of bone marrow. The chain is built from TRBV5-1 and TRBJ1-1; 7 bases map to TRBD1. The source material was PBMCs. The TCR originated in a man younger than 45 in good health and CMV-seropositive. Written as DNA, the CDR3 is TGCGCCAGCAGCTACCTAGAGACAGGGTCTGAAGCTTTCTTT. Its translation: CASSYLETGSEAFF.